The rows below give T cell receptor beta chains drawn from one sample of a study of blood T cell repertoires in COVID-19. Method: immunoSEQ multiplex PCR; TCRdb's copy keeps in-frame clones and lacks some. The sample lists over 200,000 clones; 90% were seen once. Source material: PBMCs or T cells enriched from blood (not recorded which). These receptor sequences come from a man aged 25-40 years who had recovered from COVID-19. The CDR3 runs from the conserved cysteine through the conserved F or W. D genes are given only for firm matches. The size entry is marked missing in some rows and otherwise reads once, few, many or a size class.

d_call	v_call	cdr3_length	clone_size	j_call	cdr3_nt	cdr3_aa
TRBD2	TRBV6-2/TRBV6-3	17	.	TRBJ2-7	TGTGCCAGCAGTTACGCGATCCTGAGCGGGACCTCCTACGAGCAGTACTTC	CASSYAILSGTSYEQYF
.	TRBV4-3	16	.	TRBJ1-2	TGCGCCAGCAGCCAAGTGTTGGGATCGGGGATCTATGGCTACACCTTC	CASSQVLGSGIYGYTF
TRBD2	TRBV7-2	16	.	TRBJ2-5	TGTGCCAGCAGCCATAGACTAGCGGGGATACAAGAGACCCAGTACTTC	CASSHRLAGIQETQYF
TRBD2	TRBV4-1	15	once	TRBJ2-3	TGCGCCAGCAGCCAACCCGGGACTAGCAGGGATACGCAGTATTTT	CASSQPGTSRDTQYF
.	TRBV11-2	15	once	TRBJ2-5	TGTGCCAGCAGCTTAGATTGGTCAGTCCAAGAGACCCAGTACTTC	CASSLDWSVQETQYF
TRBD2	TRBV3-1/TRBV3-2	18	.	TRBJ2-7	TGTGCCAGCAGCCCTTTCTGGGGACTAGCGGGAGGCTCCTACGAGCAGTACTTC	CASSPFWGLAGGSYEQYF
.	TRBV24-1	17	.	TRBJ2-2	TGTGCCACCAGTGAACCGTCAGGGGCCGGGGACACCGGGGAGCTGTTTTTT	CATSEPSGAGDTGELFF
.	TRBV30	15	.	TRBJ2-3	TGTGCCTGGAGTGTACAGGTGCGGGGTACAGATACGCAGTATTTT	CAWSVQVRGTDTQYF
TRBD1	TRBV25-1	14	.	TRBJ1-2	TGTGCCAGCAGAGCACAGGGGTTTATAGGTGGCTACACCTTC	CASRAQGFIGGYTF
.	TRBV7-2	13	.	TRBJ1-1	TGTGCCAGCAGCTCACAGGTGAACACTGAAGCTTTCTTT	CASSSQVNTEAFF
TRBD2	TRBV27	18	.	TRBJ2-1	TGTGCCAGCAGTTTAGGATCCCTCCCGGGGGGGTCTAACAATGAGCAGTTCTTC	CASSLGSLPGGSNNEQFF
TRBD2	TRBV9	14	once	TRBJ2-3	TGTGCCAGCAGCGGGGACTACGACACAGATACGCAGTATTTT	CASSGDYDTDTQYF
.	TRBV6-5	15	.	TRBJ1-2	TGTGCCAGCAAAGGGGTAGGAAGTTTTAAGTATGGCTACACCTTC	CASKGVGSFKYGYTF
TRBD2	TRBV6-2/TRBV6-3	15	.	TRBJ2-7	TGTGCCAGCAGTTATGGGGGGGACGGCTCCTACGAGCAGTACTTC	CASSYGGDGSYEQYF
TRBD1	TRBV28	17	once	TRBJ2-3	TGTGCCAGCAGTTTGGCGGACAGGGGATATGGCACAGATACGCAGTATTTT	CASSLADRGYGTDTQYF
.	TRBV10-3	14	.	TRBJ1-2	TGTGCCATCAGGGGGTTTGGGGGGGAGAGCGGCTACACCTTC	CAIRGFGGESGYTF
TRBD2	TRBV4-3	15	.	TRBJ2-1	TGCGCCAGCAGCCCCGGACTAGCGGGGTACAATGAGCAGTTCTTC	CASSPGLAGYNEQFF
TRBD1	TRBV20-1	17	few	TRBJ1-5	TGCAGTGCTAGTAAGACCCGGGACAGAGGTCCCAATCAGCCCCAGCATTTT	CSASKTRDRGPNQPQHF
.	TRBV30	16	.	TRBJ1-5	TGTGCCTGGAGTCCTCCGACAGGATCGGGCAATCAGCCCCAGCATTTT	CAWSPPTGSGNQPQHF
.	TRBV12-3/TRBV12-4	13	.	TRBJ1-2	TGTGCCAGCAGCTACAGGGCGAGTTCTGGCTACACCTTC	CASSYRASSGYTF
TRBD2	TRBV5-4	17	.	TRBJ2-2	TGTGCCAGCAGCTTGTCTGTTCGCGGGAGTCACACCGGGGAGCTGTTTTTT	CASSLSVRGSHTGELFF
TRBD2	TRBV10-3	15	.	TRBJ2-3	TGTGCCATCAGTGGGCTAGCGGGGGGCACAGATACGCAGTATTTT	CAISGLAGGTDTQYF
TRBD1	TRBV5-6	16	.	TRBJ1-1	TGTGCCAGCAGCAACCGGGACAGAAGGTGGAACACTGAAGCTTTCTTT	CASSNRDRRWNTEAFF
TRBD2	TRBV5-4	15	.	TRBJ2-1	TGTGCCAGCAGCTTAGCGGGAGAATTGGTCGGTGAGCAGTTCTTC	CASSLAGELVGEQFF
TRBD1	TRBV4-3	16	.	TRBJ1-2	TGCGCCAGCAGCCAAGATGGGACAGTGTCCTTCTATGGCTACACCTTC	CASSQDGTVSFYGYTF
TRBD2	TRBV19	16	.	TRBJ2-1	TGTGCCACCTCACGGACTAGCGCGAGCTCCTACAATGAGCAGTTCTTC	CATSRTSASSYNEQFF
.	TRBV18	17	.	TRBJ1-5	TGTGCCAGCTCACCACAACCCGGGACAACAAAGAATCAGCCCCAGCATTTT	CASSPQPGTTKNQPQHF
.	TRBV28	11	.	TRBJ2-1	TGTGCCAGCAGTACCCTCCGGGAGCAGTTCTTC	CASSTLREQFF
TRBD2	TRBV27	18	.	TRBJ2-1	TGTGCCAGCAGCCCCCGAAATGCGGGAGGGCCCTCCTACAATGAGCAGTTCTTC	CASSPRNAGGPSYNEQFF
.	TRBV7-2	15	.	TRBJ1-4	TGTGCCAGCAGCTTTGGGGGGGGTTCTAATGAAAAACTGTTTTTT	CASSFGGGSNEKLFF
TRBD1	TRBV5-6	17	.	TRBJ1-4	TGTGCCAGCAGTTTCGGTTCCGGGACAGGGTCTAATGAAAAACTGTTTTTT	CASSFGSGTGSNEKLFF
.	TRBV6-2/TRBV6-3	18	.	TRBJ1-6	TGTGCCAGCAGTCTTCTCGGCGGCCGGGGGGCCTTAAATTCACCCCTCCACTTT	CASSLLGGRGALNSPLHF
.	TRBV9	15	.	TRBJ1-2	TGTGCCAGCAGCCCAGAGGAGGGTTTTTCCTATGGCTACACCTTC	CASSPEEGFSYGYTF
.	TRBV5-4	13	.	TRBJ2-5	TGTGCCAGCAGCTTCAACAGGGAGGAGACCCAGTACTTC	CASSFNREETQYF
.	TRBV6-2/TRBV6-3	16	.	TRBJ2-4	TGTGCCAGCAGTTACTCGTTAAACGGAGCCAAAAACATTCAGTACTTC	CASSYSLNGAKNIQYF
TRBD1	TRBV30	15	.	TRBJ1-4	TGTGCCTGGACCCGCCGGCGACAGGGGAGTGAAAAACTGTTTTTT	CAWTRRRQGSEKLFF
TRBD1	TRBV9	16	.	TRBJ1-6	TGTGCCAGCAGCGGAAAGACAGGGAGGTATAATTCACCCCTCCACTTT	CASSGKTGRYNSPLHF
.	TRBV11-2	12	.	TRBJ2-2	TGTGCCAGCAGCTCCCTCACCGGGGAGCTGTTTTTT	CASSSLTGELFF
.	TRBV4-3	18	.	TRBJ2-7	TGCGCCGGACGCCTAGTCCAGGGGCTTAGAGCGCGCTCCTACGAGCAGTACTTC	CAGRLVQGLRARSYEQYF
.	TRBV11-2	15	.	TRBJ2-1	TGTGCCAGCAGCTTCGCCGGGGGATCCTACAATGAGCAGTTCTTC	CASSFAGGSYNEQFF
.	TRBV3-1/TRBV3-2	16	.	TRBJ2-3	TGTGCCAGCAGCCCGCTTCCTAGCGCCAGCACAGATACGCAGTATTTT	CASSPLPSASTDTQYF
TRBD1	TRBV15	13	.	TRBJ2-4	TGTGCCACCAGCGGCAGGGGGCTTGACATTCAGTACTTC	CATSGRGLDIQYF
.	TRBV14	13	once	TRBJ1-1	TGTGCCAGCAGCCAACTGAGTGAGCCATTAGCTTTCTTT	CASSQLSEPLAFF
TRBD2	TRBV5-1	15	.	TRBJ2-3	TGCGCCAGCAGCAGATTAGCGGGAGGCACAGATACGCAGTATTTT	CASSRLAGGTDTQYF